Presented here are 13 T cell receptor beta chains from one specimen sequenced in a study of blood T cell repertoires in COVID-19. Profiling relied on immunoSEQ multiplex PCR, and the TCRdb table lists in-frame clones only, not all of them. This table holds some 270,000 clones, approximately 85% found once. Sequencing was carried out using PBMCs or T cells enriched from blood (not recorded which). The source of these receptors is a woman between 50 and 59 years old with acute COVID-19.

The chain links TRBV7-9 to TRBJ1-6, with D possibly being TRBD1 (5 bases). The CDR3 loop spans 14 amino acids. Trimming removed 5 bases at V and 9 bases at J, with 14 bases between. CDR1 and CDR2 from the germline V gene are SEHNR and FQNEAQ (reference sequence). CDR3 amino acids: CASSAGPRSSPLHF. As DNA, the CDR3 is TGTGCCAGCAGCGCGGGACCCCGAAGTTCACCCCTCCACTTT.

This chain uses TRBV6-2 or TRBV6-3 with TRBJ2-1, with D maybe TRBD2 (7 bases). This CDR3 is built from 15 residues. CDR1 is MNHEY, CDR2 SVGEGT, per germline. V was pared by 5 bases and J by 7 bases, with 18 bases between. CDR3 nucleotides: TGTGCCAGCAGTCACAGGGAGGGTCACGTGAATGAGCAGTTCTTC. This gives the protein CASSHREGHVNEQFF.

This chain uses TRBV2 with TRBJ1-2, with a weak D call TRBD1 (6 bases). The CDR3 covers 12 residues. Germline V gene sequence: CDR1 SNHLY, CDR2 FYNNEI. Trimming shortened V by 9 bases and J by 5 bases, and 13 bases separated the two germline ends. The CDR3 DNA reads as TGTGCCAGGGGTGGGGGCAGTTATGGCTACACCTTC. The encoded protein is CARGGGSYGYTF.

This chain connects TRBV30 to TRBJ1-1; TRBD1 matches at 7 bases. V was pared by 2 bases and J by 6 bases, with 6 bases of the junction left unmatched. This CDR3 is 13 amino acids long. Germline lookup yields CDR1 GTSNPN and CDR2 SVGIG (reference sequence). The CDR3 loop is CAWSYGTVAEAFF. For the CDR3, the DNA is TGTGCCTGGAGTTATGGGACAGTGGCTGAAGCTTTCTTT.

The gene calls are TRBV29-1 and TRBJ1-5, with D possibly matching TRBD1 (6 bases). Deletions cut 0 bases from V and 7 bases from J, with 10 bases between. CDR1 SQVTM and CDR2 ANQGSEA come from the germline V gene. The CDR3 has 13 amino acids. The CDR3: CSVEEGAGQPQHF. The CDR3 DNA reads TGCAGCGTTGAAGAGGGGGCAGGGCAGCCCCAGCATTTT.

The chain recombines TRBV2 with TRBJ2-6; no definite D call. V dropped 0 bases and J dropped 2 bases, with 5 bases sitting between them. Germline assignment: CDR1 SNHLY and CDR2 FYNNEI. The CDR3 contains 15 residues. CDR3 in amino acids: CASSEAQAGANVLTF. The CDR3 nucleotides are TGTGCCAGCAGTGAAGCGCAGGCTGGGGCCAACGTCCTGACTTTC. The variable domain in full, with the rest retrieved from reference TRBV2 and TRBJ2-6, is EPEVTQTPSHQVTQMGQEVILRCVPISNHLYFYWYRQILGQKVEFLVSFYNNEISEKSEIFDDQFSVERPDGSNFTLKIRSTKLEDSAMYFCASSEAQAGANVLTFGAGSRLTVL.

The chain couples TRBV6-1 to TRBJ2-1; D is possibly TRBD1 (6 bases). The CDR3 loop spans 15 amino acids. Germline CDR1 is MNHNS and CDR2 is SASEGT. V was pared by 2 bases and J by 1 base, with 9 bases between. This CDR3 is CASSEHRVSYNEQFF. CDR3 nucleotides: TGTGCCAGCAGTGAACACAGGGTTTCCTACAATGAGCAGTTCTTC.

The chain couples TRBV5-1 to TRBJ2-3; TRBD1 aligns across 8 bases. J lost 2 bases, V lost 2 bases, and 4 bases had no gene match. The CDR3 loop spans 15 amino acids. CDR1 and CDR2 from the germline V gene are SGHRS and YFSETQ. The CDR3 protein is CASSFRGQDTDTQYF. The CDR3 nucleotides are TGCGCCAGCAGCTTCAGGGGGCAAGACACAGATACGCAGTATTTT.

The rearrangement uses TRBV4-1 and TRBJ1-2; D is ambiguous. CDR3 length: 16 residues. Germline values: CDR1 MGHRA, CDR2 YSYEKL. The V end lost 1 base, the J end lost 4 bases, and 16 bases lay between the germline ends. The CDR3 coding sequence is TGCGCCAGCAGCCAAGTGGGGAGCGCGCCTCTCTATGGCTACACCTTC. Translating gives CASSQVGSAPLYGYTF.

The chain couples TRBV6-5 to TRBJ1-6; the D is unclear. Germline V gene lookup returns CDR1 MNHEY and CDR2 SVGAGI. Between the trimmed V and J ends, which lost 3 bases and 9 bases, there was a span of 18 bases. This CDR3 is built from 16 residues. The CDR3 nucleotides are TGTGCCAGCAGTTATCGACGCCCGCGGGAGAGTTCACCCCTCCACTTT. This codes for CASSYRRPRESSPLHF.

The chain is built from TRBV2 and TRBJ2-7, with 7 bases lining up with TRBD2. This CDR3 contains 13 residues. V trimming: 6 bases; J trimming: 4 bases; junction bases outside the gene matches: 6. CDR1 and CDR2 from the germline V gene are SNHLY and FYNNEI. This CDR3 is CASRRPGRYEQYF. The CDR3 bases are TGTGCCAGCAGACGACCCGGGAGGTACGAGCAGTACTTC. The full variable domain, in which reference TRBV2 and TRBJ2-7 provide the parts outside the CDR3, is EPEVTQTPSHQVTQMGQEVILRCVPISNHLYFYWYRQILGQKVEFLVSFYNNEISEKSEIFDDQFSVERPDGSNFTLKIRSTKLEDSAMYFCASRRPGRYEQYFGPGTRLTVT.

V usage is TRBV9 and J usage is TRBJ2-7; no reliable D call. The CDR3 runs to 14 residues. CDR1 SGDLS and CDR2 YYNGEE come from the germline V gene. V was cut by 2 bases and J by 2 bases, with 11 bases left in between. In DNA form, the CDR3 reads TGTGCCAGCAGCGTTTCCCCATCCACCTACGAGCAGTACTTC. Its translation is CASSVSPSTYEQYF.

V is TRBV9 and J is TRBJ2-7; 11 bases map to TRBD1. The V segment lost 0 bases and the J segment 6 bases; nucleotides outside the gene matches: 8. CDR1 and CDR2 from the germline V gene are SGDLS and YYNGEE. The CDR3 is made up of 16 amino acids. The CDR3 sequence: CASSVGGQGVLAEQYF. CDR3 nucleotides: TGTGCCAGCAGCGTAGGGGGACAGGGGGTGTTAGCCGAGCAGTACTTC. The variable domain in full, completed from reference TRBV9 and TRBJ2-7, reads DSGVTQTPKHLITATGQRVTLRCSPRSGDLSVYWYQQSLDQGLQFLIQYYNGEERAKGNILERFSAQQFPDLHSELNLSSLELGDSALYFCASSVGGQGVLAEQYFGPGTRLTVT.